The 6 T cell receptor beta chains below come from one sample, sequenced in a study of T-cell memory formation after mild COVID-19. TCRdb passed the 5' RACE reads through MiXCR, listing each CDR3 protein once. The data contain fewer than 200,000 distinct CDR3 sequences, around a sixth of them singletons. Input material: PBMCs or a T cell subset sorted from them (not recorded which). These receptors originate from a man aged 18 to 30 who had mild COVID-19 (a few samples of this study predate the infection). Cell type and time point are not known.

The table lists this clonotype with a few counts. The gene calls are TRBV2 and TRBJ2-7, with D unclear. V was shortened by 5 bases and J by 4 bases, with 9 bases between the two germline ends. This CDR3 has 12 amino acids. Germline-derived CDR1 and CDR2 are SNHLY and FYNNEI. CDR3 in DNA: TGTGCCAGCAGTTTGGGTGGTTACGAGCAGTACGTC. This gives the protein CASSLGGYEQYV.

J is TRBJ1-6 and V is TRBV12-5; D is undetermined. Germline CDR1 LGHNT, CDR2 FRNRAP. The CDR3 totals 14 residues. Trimming took off 3 bases at V and 6 bases at J, with 9 bases between the two ends. CDR3 coding DNA: TGTGCTAGTGGTTTTGGGCGTGCTAATTCACCCCTCCACTTT. Encoded protein: CASGFGRANSPLHF.

The rearrangement joins TRBV20-1 to TRBJ1-4, with D possibly TRBD1 on 5 matching bases. In germline, CDR1 is DFQATT, CDR2 SNEGSKA (reference sequence). The CDR3 loop spans 13 amino acids. Trimming shortened V by 1 base and J by 8 bases, and 11 bases separated the two germline ends. The CDR3 loop reads CSARGRGGEKLFF. DNA for the CDR3: TGCAGTGCTAGAGGGAGGGGAGGAGAAAAACTGTTTTTT.

The genes are TRBV29-1 and TRBJ1-2; 9 bases align to TRBD1. The CDR3 is 12 residues long. Germline V lookup: CDR1 SQVTM, CDR2 ANQGSEA. V trimming: 6 bases; J trimming: 6 bases; junction bases outside the gene matches: 5. CDR3 in DNA: TGCAGCGTCGTTACAGGGGGCGATGGCTACACCTTC. It is translated as CSVVTGGDGYTF.

By share, this clonotype counts as medium-sized. This chain connects TRBV4-3 to TRBJ1-5; TRBD1 agrees at 7 bases. J lost 6 bases, V lost 2 bases, and 10 bases had no gene match. CDR1 and CDR2 from the germline V gene are LGHNA and YSLEER. The CDR3 consists of 16 residues. CDR3 DNA sequence: TGCGCCAGCAGCCAAAATGGTGAGGGGGCGAGTCAGCCCCAGCATTTT. Translated: CASSQNGEGASQPQHF.

Worth noting for this clonotype: At one end the junction does not follow the germline gene, possibly because of a read error. The chain combines TRBV3-1 with TRBJ1-1; D is undetermined. The V gene's germline CDR1 is LGHDT and CDR2 YNNKEL (reference sequence). The CDR3 contains 13 residues. The CDR3 spells CASTQGLDTEAFF. The CDR3 DNA reads as TGTGCCAGCACCCAAGGCCTGGACACTGAAGCTTTCTTT.